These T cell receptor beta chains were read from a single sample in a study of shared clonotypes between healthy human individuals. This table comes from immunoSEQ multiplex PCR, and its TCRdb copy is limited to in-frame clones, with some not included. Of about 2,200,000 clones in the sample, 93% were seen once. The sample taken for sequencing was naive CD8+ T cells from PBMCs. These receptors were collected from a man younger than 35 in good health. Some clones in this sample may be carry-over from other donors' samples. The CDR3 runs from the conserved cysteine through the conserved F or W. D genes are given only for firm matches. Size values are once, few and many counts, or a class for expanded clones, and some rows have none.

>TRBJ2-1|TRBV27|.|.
TGTGCCAGCAGTTTACTCGACAGGCGCCATGAGCAGTTCTTC
CASSLLDRRHEQFF
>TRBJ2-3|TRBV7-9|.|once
TGTGCCAGCAGCTTAAACGTTCTAGATGGAACAGATACGCAGTATTTT
CASSLNVLDGTDTQYF
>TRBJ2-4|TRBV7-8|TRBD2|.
TGTGCCAGCAGCTGGGGACTAGCGGGAGTTAACAAAAACATTCAGTACTTC
CASSWGLAGVNKNIQYF
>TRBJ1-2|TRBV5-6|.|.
TGTGCCAGCAGCTTAGGGGGGTTGTTTCGCTACACCTTC
CASSLGGLFRYTF
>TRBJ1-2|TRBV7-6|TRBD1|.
TGTGCCAGCAGCTTAGCTAGGACAGGGTTCGGCGGCTACACCTTC
CASSLARTGFGGYTF
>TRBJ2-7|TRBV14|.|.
TGTGCCAGCAGCCAAGATCGGCGGGGCGAGCAGTACTTC
CASSQDRRGEQYF
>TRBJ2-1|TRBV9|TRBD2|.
TGTGCCAGCAGCGTAACGGGAGGGTCCTACAATGAGCAGTTCTTC
CASSVTGGSYNEQFF
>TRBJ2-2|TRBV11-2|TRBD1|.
TGTGCCAGCAGATTATATCCCAGGAGGACAGGGGACACCGGGGAGCTGTTTTTT
CASRLYPRRTGDTGELFF
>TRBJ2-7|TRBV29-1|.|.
TGCAGCGTCCGAGACGGGTACAGGGATAGCGAGCAGTACTTC
CSVRDGYRDSEQYF
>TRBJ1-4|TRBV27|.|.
TGTGCCAGCAGCTCCCTGTATGTCTCGGCAGGGATAGGCACTAATGAAAAACTGTTTTTT
CASSSLYVSAGIGTNEKLFF
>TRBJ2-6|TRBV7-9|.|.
TGTGCCAGGCCAGCGTCCTCTGGGGCCAACGTCCTGACTTTC
CARPASSGANVLTF
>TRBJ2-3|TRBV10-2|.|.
TGCGCCAGCAGTGAGTCGTATAGCACAGATACGCAGTATTTT
CASSESYSTDTQYF
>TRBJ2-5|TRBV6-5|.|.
TGTGCCAGCAGATCCGGCGGTCTCGCCACCCAGTACTTC
CASRSGGLATQYF
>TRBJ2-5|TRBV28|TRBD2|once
TGTGCCAGTCATCTAGCGGACCAAGAGACCCAGTACTTC
CASHLADQETQYF
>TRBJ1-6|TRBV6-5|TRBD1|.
TGTGCCAGCAATAAAGACAGGGGGAGTTCACCCCTCCACTTT
CASNKDRGSSPLHF
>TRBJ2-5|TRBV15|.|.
TGTGCCACCAGCAGTGGTCTCCAGGAGACCCAGTACTTC
CATSSGLQETQYF
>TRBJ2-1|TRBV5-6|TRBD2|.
TGTGCCAGCACCGCGGGAGGGCCCCATGAGCAGTTCTTC
CASTAGGPHEQFF
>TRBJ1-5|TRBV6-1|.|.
TGTGCCAGCAGTGAATTTAGGGCAGTCTATCAGCCCCAGCATTTT
CASSEFRAVYQPQHF
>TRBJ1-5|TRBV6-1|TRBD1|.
TGTGCCAGCAGTGAAGCGCTGGGGACAGGGGGCCGTCAGCCCCAGCATTTT
CASSEALGTGGRQPQHF
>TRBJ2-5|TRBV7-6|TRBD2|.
TGTGCCAGCAGCATCCTGACCGGGACCGCGGGGGCCCAGTACTTC
CASSILTGTAGAQYF
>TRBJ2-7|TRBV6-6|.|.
TGTGCCAGCAGTGGGTTCCCCCCTTCCTACGAGCAGTACTTC
CASSGFPPSYEQYF
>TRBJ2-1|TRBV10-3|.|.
TGTGCCATCAGTGTAGTCAGGGGCTCGGGCAATGAGCAGTTCTTC
CAISVVRGSGNEQFF
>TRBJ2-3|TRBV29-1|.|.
TGCAGCGTTGTAGGTGGTAGCACAGATACGCAGTATTTT
CSVVGGSTDTQYF
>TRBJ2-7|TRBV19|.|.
TGTGCCAGTAGTATAGGTCCCGGGACCTTGGAGTACTTC
CASSIGPGTLEYF
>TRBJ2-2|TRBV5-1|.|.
TGCGCCAGCACGGGGCAAGGAGGGGAGCTGTTTTTT
CASTGQGGELFF
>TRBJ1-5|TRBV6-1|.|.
TGTGCCAGCCTTGATTCGAATCAGCCCCAGCATTTT
CASLDSNQPQHF
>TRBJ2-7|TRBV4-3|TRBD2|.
TGCGCCAGCAGCCCCGGGACTAGCGGGAGGGCCGATCGTGAGCAGTACTTC
CASSPGTSGRADREQYF
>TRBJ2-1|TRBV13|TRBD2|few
TGTGCCAGCAGCCCTAGCGGGAGCTCCTACAATGAGCAGTTCTTC
CASSPSGSSYNEQFF
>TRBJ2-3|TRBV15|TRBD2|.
TGTGCCACCAGCAGGGGGACTAGCGGGGGAACTAGCACAGATACGCAGTATTTT
CATSRGTSGGTSTDTQYF
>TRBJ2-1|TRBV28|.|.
TGTGCCAGCAGTTTAAGCGCGGACTACAATGAGCAGTTCTTC
CASSLSADYNEQFF
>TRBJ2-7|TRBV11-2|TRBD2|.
TGTGCCAGCAGCCGCAAGTCCGGGACTAGCGGGACTACCTCCTACGAGCAGTACTTC
CASSRKSGTSGTTSYEQYF
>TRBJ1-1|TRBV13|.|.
TGTGCCAGCAGCAACCTCCGGGCCGAGGGTTGGAACACTGAAGCTTTCTTT
CASSNLRAEGWNTEAFF
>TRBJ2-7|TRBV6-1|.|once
TGTGCCAGCAGTGAACCAGGGAATCTGTACGAGCAGTACTTC
CASSEPGNLYEQYF
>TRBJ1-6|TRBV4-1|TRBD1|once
TGCGCCAGCAGCCAAGAAAAGGGGACAGGGTATAATTCACCCCTCCACTTT
CASSQEKGTGYNSPLHF
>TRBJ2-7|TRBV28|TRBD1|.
TGTGCCAGCCGCAGGGGGCTGTCCTACGAGCAGTACTTC
CASRRGLSYEQYF
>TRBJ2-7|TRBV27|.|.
TGTGCCAGTACGCCCCGGGACGGAGGTGACGAGCAGTACTTC
CASTPRDGGDEQYF
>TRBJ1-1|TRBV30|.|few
TGTGCCCTCGATCGGAACACTGAAGCTTTCTTT
CALDRNTEAFF
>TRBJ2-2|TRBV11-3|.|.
TGTGCCAGCAGCTCCAACACCGGGGAGCTGTTTTTT
CASSSNTGELFF
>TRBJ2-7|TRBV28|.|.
TGTGCCAGCAGTTTTATGACAGCAAACTCCTACGAGCAGTACTTC
CASSFMTANSYEQYF
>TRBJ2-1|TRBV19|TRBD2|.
TGTGCCAGTAGGCCACCGGGACTAGCTATCTACAATGAGCAGTTCTTC
CASRPPGLAIYNEQFF
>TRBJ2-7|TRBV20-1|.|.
TGCAGTGCTAGAGAGGGTTACGAGCAGTACTTC
CSAREGYEQYF
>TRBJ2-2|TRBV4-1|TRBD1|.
TGCGCCAGCAGCCTCCGGTTAGGGGACAGGGTCGTCACCGGGGAGCTGTTTTTT
CASSLRLGDRVVTGELFF
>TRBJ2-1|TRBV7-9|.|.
TGTGCCAGCAGCACCCGACTAGGAAGTATCTACAATGAGCAGTTCTTC
CASSTRLGSIYNEQFF
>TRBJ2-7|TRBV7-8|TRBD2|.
TGTGCCAGCAGCAACTACGCGGGGGTTAACCCATACGACGAGCAGTACTTC
CASSNYAGVNPYDEQYF
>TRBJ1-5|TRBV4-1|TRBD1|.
TGCGCCAGCAGCCAAGACTTGGGACAGAGGCGGGATCAGCCCCAGCATTTT
CASSQDLGQRRDQPQHF
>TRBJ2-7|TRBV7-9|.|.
TGTGCCAGCAGCGGGACTGACAGGGCAAATAGACCCTACGAGCAGTACTTC
CASSGTDRANRPYEQYF
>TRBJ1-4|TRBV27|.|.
TGTGCCAGCAGTTTAAACGCAGGGTTGGTGGCTAATGAAAAACTGTTTTTT
CASSLNAGLVANEKLFF
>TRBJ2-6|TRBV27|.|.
TGTGCCAGCAGTGACCAGGGCTCTGGGGCCAACGTCCTGACTTTC
CASSDQGSGANVLTF